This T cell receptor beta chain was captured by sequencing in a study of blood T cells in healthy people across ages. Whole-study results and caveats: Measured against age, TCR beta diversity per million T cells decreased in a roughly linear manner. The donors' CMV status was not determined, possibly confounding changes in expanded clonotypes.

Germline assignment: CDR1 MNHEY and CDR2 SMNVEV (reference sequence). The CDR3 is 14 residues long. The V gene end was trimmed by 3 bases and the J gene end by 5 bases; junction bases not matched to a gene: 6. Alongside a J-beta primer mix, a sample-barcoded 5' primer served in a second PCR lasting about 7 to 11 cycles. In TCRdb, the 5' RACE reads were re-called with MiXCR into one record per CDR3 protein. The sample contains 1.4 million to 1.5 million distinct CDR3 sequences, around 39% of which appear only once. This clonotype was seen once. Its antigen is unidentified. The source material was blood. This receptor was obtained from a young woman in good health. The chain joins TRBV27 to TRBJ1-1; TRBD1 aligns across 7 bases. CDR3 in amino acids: CASSLRGGITEAFF. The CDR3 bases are TGTGCCAGCAGTTTGAGAGGGGGCATTACTGAAGCTTTCTTT.